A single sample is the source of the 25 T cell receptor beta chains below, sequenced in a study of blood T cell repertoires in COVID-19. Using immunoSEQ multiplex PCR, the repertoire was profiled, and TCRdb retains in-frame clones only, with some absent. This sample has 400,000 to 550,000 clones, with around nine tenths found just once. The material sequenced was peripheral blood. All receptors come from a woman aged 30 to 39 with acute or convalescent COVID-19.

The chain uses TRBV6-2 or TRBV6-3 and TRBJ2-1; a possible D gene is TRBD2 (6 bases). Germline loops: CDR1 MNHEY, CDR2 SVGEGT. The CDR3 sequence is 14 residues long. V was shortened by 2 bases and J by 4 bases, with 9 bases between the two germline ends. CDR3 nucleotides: TGTGCCAGCAGTTACGGTGCGGGGTACAATGAGCAGTTCTTC. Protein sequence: CASSYGAGYNEQFF.

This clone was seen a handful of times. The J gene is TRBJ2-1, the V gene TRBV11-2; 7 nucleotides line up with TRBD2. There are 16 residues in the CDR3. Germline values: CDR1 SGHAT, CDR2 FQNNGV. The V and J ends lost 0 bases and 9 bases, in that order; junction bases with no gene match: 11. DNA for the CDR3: TGTGCCAGCAGCTTAGATTCGAGACTAGCTTTCGGTGAGCAGTTCTTC. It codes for CASSLDSRLAFGEQFF. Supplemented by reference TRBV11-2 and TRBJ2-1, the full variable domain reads EAGVAQSPRYKIIEKRQSVAFWCNPISGHATLYWYQQILGQGPKLLIQFQNNGVVDDSQLPKDRFSAERLKGVDSTLKIQPAKLEDSAVYLCASSLDSRLAFGEQFFGPGTRLTVL.

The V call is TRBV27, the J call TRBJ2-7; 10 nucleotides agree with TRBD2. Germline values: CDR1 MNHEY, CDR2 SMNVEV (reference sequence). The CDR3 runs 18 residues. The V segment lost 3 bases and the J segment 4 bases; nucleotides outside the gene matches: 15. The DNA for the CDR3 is TGTGCCAGCAGTTTGTTCTGGGTACAAGCGGGGGGGCTTTACGAGCAGTACTTC. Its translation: CASSLFWVQAGGLYEQYF.

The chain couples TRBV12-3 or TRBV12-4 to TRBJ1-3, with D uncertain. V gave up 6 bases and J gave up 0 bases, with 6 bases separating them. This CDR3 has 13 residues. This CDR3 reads CASSPGSGNTIYF. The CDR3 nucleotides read TGTGCCAGCAGCCCGGGCTCTGGAAACACCATATATTTT.

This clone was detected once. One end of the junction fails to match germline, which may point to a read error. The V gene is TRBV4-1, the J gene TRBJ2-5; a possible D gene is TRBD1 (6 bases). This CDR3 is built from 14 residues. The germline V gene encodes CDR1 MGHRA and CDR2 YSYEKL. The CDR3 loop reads CASSQEARGEAQYF. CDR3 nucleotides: TGCGCCAGCAGCCAAGAAGCCAGGGGAGAGGCCCAGTACTTC.

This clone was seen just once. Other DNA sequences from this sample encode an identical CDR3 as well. The CDR3 protein is CASSVASGGAETQYF. CDR3 nucleotide sequence: TGTGCCAGCAGCGTAGCTAGCGGGGGGGCCGAGACCCAGTACTTC. This sequence joins TRBV9 and TRBJ2-5; 12 bases line up with TRBD2. V trimming: 0 bases; J trimming: 5 bases; junction bases outside the gene matches: 2. From germline, CDR1 is SGDLS and CDR2 YYNGEE. The CDR3 has 15 residues.

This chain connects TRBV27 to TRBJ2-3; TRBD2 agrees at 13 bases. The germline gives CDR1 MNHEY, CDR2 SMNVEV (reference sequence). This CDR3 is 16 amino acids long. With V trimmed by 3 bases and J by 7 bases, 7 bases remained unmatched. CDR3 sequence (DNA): TGTGCCAGCAGTTTTCTACTAGCGGGGGGGAAGAATACGCAGTATTTT. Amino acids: CASSFLLAGGKNTQYF.

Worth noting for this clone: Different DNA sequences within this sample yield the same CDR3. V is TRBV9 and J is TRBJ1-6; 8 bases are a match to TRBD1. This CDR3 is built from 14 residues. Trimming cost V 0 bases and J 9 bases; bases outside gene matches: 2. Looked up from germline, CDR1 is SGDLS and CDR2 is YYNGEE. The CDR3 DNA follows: TGTGCCAGCAGCGTAGGAGACAGGGGTTCACCCCTCCACTTT. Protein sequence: CASSVGDRGSPLHF.

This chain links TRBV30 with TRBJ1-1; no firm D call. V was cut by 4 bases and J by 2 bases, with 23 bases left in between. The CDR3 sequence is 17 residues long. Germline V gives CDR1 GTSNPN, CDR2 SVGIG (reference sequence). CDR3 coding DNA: TGTGCCTGGACCTTTGGTTTTTCGGGAGCCTACAACACTGAAGCTTTCTTT. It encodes CAWTFGFSGAYNTEAFF.

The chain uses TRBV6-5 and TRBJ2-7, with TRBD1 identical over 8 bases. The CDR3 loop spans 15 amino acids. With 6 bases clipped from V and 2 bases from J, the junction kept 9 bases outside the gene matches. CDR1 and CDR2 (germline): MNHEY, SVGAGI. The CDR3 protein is CASSDPRGLTYEQYF. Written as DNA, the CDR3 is TGTGCCAGCAGCGACCCCAGGGGGCTCACCTACGAGCAGTACTTC.

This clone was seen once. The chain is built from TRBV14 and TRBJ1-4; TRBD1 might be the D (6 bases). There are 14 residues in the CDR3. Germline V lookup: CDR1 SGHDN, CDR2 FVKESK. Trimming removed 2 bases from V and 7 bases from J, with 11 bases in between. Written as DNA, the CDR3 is TGTGCCAGCAGCCAATTCAGGGGCGTTGAAAAACTGTTTTTT. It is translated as CASSQFRGVEKLFF.

In nucleotides, the CDR3 is TGTGCCAGCAGCCCGGGGGGATCTGGAAACACCATATATTTT. It encodes CASSPGGSGNTIYF. This rearrangement joins TRBV11-2 to TRBJ1-3; perhaps TRBD1 as D (5 bases). This CDR3 is built from 14 residues. Germline CDR1 reads SGHAT; CDR2 reads FQNNGV. Trimming pared 5 bases from V and 1 base from J, leaving 9 bases between. Based on the CDR3 plus reference TRBV11-2 and TRBJ1-3, the full variable domain is EAGVAQSPRYKIIEKRQSVAFWCNPISGHATLYWYQQILGQGPKLLIQFQNNGVVDDSQLPKDRFSAERLKGVDSTLKIQPAKLEDSAVYLCASSPGGSGNTIYFGEGSWLTVV.

In DNA, the CDR3 is TGCGCCAGCAGCCAAGCCACTTACAGGGGGCAAAAGCCGGGCTACACCTTC. This gives the protein CASSQATYRGQKPGYTF. The chain recombines TRBV4-1 with TRBJ1-2; 9 bases are a match to TRBD1. The CDR3 consists of 17 residues. With V trimmed by 1 base and J by 8 bases, 14 bases remained unmatched. Germline V gives CDR1 MGHRA, CDR2 YSYEKL.

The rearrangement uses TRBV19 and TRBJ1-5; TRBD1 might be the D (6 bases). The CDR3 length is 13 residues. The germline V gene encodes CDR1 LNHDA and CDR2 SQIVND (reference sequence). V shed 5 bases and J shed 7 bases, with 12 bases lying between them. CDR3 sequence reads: CASSGGAWQPQHF. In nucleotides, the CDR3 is TGTGCCAGTAGTGGGGGGGCTTGGCAGCCCCAGCATTTT.

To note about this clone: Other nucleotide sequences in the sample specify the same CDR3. This CDR3 reads CASSFRGNTEAFF. The CDR3 DNA reads TGCGCCAGCAGCTTTAGGGGGAACACTGAAGCTTTCTTT. The chain couples TRBV5-1 to TRBJ1-1; D might be TRBD1 (5 bases). The CDR3 consists of 13 residues. Germline assignment: CDR1 SGHRS and CDR2 YFSETQ. V was cut by 2 bases and J by 1 base, with 6 bases left in between. Full variable domain (remainder filled in from reference TRBV5-1 and TRBJ1-1): KAGVTQTPRYLIKTRGQQVTLSCSPISGHRSVSWYQQTPGQGLQFLFEYFSETQRNKGNFPGRFSGRQFSNSRSEMNVSTLELGDSALYLCASSFRGNTEAFFGQGTRLTVV.

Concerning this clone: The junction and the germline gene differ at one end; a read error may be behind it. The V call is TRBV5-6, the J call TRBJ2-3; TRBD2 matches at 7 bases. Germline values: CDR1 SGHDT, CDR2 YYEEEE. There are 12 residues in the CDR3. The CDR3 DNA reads TGTGCCAGCAGCCTAGGGACTATTGGGCCCCATTTT. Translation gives CASSLGTIGPHF. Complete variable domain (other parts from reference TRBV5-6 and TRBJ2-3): DAGVTQSPTHLIKTRGQQVTLRCSPKSGHDTVSWYQQALGQGPQFIFQYYEEEERQRGNFPDRFSGHQFPNYSSELNVNALLLGDSALYLCASSLGTIGPHFGPGTRLTVL.

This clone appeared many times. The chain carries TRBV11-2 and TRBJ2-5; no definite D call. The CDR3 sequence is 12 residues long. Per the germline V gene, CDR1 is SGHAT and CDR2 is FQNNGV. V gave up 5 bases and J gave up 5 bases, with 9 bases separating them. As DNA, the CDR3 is TGTGCCAGCAGCCCTTCGAGGGAGACCCAGTACTTC. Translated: CASSPSRETQYF.

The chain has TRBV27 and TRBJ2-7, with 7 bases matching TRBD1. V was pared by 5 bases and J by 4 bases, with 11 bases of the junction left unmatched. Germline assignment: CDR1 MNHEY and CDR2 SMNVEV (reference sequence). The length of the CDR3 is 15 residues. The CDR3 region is CASSQAGTEHYEQYF. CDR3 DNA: TGTGCCAGCAGTCAAGCCGGGACAGAACATTACGAGCAGTACTTC.

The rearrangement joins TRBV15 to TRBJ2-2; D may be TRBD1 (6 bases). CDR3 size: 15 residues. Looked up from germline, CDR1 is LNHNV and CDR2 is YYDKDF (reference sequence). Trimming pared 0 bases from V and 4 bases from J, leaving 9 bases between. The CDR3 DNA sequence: TGTGCCACCAGCAGAGATCCCAGGGGCACCGGGGAGCTGTTTTTT. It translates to CATSRDPRGTGELFF.

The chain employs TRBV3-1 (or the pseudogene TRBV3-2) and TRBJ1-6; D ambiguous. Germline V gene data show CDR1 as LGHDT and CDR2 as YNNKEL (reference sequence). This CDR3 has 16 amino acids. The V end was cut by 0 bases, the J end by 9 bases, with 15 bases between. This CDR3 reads CASSQDFRPMGSPLHF. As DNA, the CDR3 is TGTGCCAGCAGCCAAGATTTCAGGCCTATGGGTTCACCCCTCCACTTT.

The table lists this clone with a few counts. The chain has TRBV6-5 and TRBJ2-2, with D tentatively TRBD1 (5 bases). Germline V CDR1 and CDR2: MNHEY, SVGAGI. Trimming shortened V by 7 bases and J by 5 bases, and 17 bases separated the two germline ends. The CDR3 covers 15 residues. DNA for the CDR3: TGTGCCAGCAATTCCATGGGGCAGGGTACCGGGGAGCTGTTTTTT. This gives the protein CASNSMGQGTGELFF.

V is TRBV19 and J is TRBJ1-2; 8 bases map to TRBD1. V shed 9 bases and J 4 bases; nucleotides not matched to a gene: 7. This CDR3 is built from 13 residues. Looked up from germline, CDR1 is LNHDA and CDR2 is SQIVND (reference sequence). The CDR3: CASSRGQGYGYTF. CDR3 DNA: TGTGCCAGCAGCAGGGGGCAGGGCTATGGCTACACCTTC.

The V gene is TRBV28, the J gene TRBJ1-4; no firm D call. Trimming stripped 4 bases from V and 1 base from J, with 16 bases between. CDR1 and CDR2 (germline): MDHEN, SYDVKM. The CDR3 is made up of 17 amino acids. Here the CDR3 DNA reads TGTGCCAGCAGTTCCCCCTTTGGAGGAGGAACTAATGAAAAACTGTTTTTT. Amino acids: CASSSPFGGGTNEKLFF.

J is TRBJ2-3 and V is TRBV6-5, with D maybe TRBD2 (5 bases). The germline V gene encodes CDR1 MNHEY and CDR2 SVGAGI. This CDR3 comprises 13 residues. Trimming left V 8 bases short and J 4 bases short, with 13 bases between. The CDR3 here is CASPLGSADTQYF. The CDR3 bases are TGTGCCAGCCCATTAGGGAGCGCAGATACGCAGTATTTT.

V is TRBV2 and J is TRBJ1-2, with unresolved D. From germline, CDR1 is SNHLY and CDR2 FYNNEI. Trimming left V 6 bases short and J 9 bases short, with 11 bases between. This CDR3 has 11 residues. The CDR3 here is CASSLGLRYTF. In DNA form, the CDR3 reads TGTGCCAGCAGCCTCGGTCTGCGCTACACCTTC.